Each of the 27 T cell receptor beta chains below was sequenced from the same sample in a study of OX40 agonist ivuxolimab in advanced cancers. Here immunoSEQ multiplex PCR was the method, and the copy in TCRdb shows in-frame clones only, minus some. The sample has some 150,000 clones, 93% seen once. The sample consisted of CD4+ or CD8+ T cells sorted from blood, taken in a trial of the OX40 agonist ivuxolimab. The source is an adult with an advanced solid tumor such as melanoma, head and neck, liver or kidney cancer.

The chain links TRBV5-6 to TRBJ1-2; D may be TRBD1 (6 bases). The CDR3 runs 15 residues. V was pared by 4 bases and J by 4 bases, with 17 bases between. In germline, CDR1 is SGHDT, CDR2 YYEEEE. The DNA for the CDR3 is TGTGCCAGCAGCCCTCTAGGGACAACCTTCTATGGCTACACCTTC. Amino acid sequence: CASSPLGTTFYGYTF.

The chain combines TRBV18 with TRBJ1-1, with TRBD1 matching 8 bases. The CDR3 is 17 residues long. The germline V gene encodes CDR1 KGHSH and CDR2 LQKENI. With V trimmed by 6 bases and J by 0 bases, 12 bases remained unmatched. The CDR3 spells CASSPSDRATLNTEAFF. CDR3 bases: TGTGCCAGCTCCCCCTCGGACAGGGCAACACTGAACACTGAAGCTTTCTTT.

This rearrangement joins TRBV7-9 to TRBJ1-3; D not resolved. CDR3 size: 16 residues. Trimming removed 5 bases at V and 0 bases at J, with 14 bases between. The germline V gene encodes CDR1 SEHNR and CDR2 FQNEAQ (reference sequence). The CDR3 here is CASSLGRFPSGNTIYF. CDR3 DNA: TGTGCCAGCAGCCTAGGGCGGTTTCCCTCTGGAAACACCATATATTTT.

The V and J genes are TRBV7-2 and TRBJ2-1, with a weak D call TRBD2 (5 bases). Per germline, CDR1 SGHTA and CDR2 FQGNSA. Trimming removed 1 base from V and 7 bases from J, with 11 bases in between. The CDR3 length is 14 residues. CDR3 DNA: TGTGCCAGCAGCTTAGAGGCGAGGGATAATGAGCAGTTCTTC. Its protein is CASSLEARDNEQFF.

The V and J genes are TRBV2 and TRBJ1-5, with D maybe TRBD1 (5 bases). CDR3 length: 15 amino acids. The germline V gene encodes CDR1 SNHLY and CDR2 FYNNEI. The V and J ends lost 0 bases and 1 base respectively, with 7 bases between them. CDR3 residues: CASSEARDSNQPQHF. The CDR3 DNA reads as TGTGCCAGCAGTGAAGCAAGGGACAGCAATCAGCCCCAGCATTTT.

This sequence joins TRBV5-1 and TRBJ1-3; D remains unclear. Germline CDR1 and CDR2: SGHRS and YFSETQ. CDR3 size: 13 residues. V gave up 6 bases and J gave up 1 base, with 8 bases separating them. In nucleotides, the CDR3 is TGCGCCAGCACACCCGCTTCTGGAAACACCATATATTTT. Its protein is CASTPASGNTIYF. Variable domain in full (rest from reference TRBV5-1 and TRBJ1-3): KAGVTQTPRYLIKTRGQQVTLSCSPISGHRSVSWYQQTPGQGLQFLFEYFSETQRNKGNFPGRFSGRQFSNSRSEMNVSTLELGDSALYLCASTPASGNTIYFGEGSWLTVV.

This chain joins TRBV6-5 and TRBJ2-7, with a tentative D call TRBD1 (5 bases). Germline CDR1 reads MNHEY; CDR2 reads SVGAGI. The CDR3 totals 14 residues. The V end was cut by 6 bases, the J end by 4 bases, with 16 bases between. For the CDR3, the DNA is TGTGCCAGCAGCAAGGACACGTTGCCATACGAGCAGTACTTC. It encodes CASSKDTLPYEQYF.

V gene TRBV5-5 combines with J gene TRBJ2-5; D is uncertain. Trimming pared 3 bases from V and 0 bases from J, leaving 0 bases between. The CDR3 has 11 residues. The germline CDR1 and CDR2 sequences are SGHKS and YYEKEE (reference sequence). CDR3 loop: CASSYQETQYF. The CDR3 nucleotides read TGTGCCAGCAGCTACCAAGAGACCCAGTACTTC.

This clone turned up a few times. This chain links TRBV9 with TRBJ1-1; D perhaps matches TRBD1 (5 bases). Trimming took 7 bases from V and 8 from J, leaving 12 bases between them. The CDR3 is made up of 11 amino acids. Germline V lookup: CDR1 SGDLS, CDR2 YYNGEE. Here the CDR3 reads CASGSQGEAFF. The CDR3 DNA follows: TGTGCCAGCGGATCGCAGGGCGAAGCTTTCTTT.

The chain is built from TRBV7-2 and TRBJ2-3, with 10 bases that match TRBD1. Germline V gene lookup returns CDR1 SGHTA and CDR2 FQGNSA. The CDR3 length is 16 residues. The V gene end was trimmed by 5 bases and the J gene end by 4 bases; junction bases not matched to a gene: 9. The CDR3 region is CASSAWTGGGADTQYF. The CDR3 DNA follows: TGTGCCAGCAGCGCCTGGACAGGGGGAGGCGCAGATACGCAGTATTTT.

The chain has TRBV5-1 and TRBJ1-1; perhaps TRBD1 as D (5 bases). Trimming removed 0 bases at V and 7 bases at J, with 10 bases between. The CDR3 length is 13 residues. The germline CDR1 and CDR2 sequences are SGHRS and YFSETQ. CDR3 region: CASSLVAGREAFF. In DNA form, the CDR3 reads TGCGCCAGCAGCTTGGTAGCAGGGCGTGAAGCTTTCTTT.

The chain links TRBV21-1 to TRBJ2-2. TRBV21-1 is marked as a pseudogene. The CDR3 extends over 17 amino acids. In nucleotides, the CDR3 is TGTGCCAGCAGCAAAAACGAGATAACAAGTGACACCGGGGAGCTGTTTTTT. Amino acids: CASSKNEITSDTGELFF.

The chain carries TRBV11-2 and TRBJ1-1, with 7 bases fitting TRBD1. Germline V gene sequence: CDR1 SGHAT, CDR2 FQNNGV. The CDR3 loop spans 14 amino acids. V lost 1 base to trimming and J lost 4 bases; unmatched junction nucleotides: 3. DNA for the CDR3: TGTGCCAGCAGCTTAGTGTCAGGGGGCACTGAAGCTTTCTTT. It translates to CASSLVSGGTEAFF.

DNA for the CDR3: TGTGCCAGCCCCCCGACCGGCAGGGGGCGCCTCAATGAGCAGTTCTTC. It translates to CASPPTGRGRLNEQFF. The chain recombines TRBV28 with TRBJ2-1; 8 bases agree with TRBD1. The CDR3 has 16 residues. Losses at the gene ends were 8 bases for V and 6 bases for J; bases not matched to a gene: 15. CDR1 and CDR2 from the germline V gene are MDHEN and SYDVKM.

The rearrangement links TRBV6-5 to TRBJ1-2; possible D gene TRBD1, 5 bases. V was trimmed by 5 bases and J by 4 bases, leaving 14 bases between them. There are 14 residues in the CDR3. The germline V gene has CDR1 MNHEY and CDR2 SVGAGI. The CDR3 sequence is CASSPRDGTYGYTF. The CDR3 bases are TGTGCCAGCAGTCCAAGGGACGGAACCTATGGCTACACCTTC.

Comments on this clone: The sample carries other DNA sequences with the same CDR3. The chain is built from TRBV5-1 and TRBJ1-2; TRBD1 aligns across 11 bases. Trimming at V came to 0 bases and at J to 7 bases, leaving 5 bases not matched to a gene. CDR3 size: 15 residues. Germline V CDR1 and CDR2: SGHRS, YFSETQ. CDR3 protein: CASSLEGTGGFGYTF. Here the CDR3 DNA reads TGCGCCAGCAGCTTGGAAGGGACAGGGGGATTTGGCTACACCTTC.

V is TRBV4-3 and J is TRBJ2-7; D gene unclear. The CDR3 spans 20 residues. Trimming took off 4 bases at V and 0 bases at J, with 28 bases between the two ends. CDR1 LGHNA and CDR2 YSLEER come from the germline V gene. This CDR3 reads CASSPGIKWREVPSSYEQYF. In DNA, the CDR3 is TGCGCCAGCAGCCCCGGAATAAAATGGCGTGAAGTGCCGTCCTCCTACGAGCAGTACTTC.

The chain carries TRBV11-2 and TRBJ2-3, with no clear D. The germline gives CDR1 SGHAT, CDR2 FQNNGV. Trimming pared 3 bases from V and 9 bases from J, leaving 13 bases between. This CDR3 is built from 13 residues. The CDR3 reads CASSFGPSSTQYF. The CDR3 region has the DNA TGTGCCAGCAGCTTTGGCCCTTCATCAACGCAGTATTTT.

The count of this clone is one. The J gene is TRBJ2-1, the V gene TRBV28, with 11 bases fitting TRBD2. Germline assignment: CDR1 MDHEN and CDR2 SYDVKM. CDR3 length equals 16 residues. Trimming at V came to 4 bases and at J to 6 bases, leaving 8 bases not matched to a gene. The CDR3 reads CASSSLLAGERNEQFF. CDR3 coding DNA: TGTGCCAGCAGTTCCTTACTAGCGGGAGAACGCAATGAGCAGTTCTTC.

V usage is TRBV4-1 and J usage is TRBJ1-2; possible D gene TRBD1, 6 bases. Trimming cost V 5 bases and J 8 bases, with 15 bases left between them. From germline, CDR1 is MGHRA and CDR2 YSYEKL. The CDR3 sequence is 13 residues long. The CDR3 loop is CASSSGGGWGYTF. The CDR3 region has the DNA TGCGCCAGCAGCTCTGGGGGGGGCTGGGGCTACACCTTC.

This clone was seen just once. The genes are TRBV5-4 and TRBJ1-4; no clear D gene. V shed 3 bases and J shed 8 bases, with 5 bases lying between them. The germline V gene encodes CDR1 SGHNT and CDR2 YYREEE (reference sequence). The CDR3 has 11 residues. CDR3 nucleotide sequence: TGTGCCAGCAGCTCCCCGGAAAAACTGTTTTTT. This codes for CASSSPEKLFF.

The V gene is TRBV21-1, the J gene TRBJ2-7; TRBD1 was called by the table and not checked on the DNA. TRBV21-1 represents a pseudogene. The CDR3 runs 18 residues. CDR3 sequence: CASSKQVSAVPRSYEQYF. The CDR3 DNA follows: TGTGCCAGCAGCAAACAGGTTTCGGCAGTTCCACGCTCCTACGAGCAGTACTTC.

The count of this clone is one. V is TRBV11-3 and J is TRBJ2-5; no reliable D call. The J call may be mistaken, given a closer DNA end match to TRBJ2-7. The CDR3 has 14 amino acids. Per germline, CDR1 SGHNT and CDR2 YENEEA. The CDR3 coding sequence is TGTGCCAGCAGCTTATCCCCAGCTTCCTACGAGCAGTACTTC. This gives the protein CASSLSPASYEQYF.

CDR3 loop: CASSLTETQYF. Written as DNA, the CDR3 is TGTGCCAGCAGTTTAACAGAGACCCAGTACTTC. The rearrangement uses TRBV27 and TRBJ2-5; D gene unclear. Deletions cut 2 bases from V and 4 bases from J, with 2 bases between. CDR1 is MNHEY, CDR2 SMNVEV, per germline (reference sequence). This CDR3 has 11 residues.

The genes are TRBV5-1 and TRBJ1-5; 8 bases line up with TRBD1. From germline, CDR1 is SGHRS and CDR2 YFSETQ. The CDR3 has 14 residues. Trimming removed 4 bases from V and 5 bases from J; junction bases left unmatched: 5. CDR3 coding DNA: TGCGCCAGCAGCCCCGGGACAGGAGATCAGCCCCAGCATTTT. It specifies CASSPGTGDQPQHF.

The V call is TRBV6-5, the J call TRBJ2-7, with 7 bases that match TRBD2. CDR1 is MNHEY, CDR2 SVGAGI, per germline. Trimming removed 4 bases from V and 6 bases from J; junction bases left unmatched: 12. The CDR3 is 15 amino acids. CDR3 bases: TGTGCCAGCAGTTCCTGGGGAGGGGCCTCTCGCGAGCAGTACTTC. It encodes CASSSWGGASREQYF.

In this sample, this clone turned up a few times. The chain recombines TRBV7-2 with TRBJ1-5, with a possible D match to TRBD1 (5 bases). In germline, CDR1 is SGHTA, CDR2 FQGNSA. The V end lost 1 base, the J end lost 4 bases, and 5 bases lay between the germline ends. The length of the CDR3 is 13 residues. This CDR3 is CASSLGQNQPQHF. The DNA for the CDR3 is TGTGCCAGCAGCTTAGGACAGAATCAGCCCCAGCATTTT.